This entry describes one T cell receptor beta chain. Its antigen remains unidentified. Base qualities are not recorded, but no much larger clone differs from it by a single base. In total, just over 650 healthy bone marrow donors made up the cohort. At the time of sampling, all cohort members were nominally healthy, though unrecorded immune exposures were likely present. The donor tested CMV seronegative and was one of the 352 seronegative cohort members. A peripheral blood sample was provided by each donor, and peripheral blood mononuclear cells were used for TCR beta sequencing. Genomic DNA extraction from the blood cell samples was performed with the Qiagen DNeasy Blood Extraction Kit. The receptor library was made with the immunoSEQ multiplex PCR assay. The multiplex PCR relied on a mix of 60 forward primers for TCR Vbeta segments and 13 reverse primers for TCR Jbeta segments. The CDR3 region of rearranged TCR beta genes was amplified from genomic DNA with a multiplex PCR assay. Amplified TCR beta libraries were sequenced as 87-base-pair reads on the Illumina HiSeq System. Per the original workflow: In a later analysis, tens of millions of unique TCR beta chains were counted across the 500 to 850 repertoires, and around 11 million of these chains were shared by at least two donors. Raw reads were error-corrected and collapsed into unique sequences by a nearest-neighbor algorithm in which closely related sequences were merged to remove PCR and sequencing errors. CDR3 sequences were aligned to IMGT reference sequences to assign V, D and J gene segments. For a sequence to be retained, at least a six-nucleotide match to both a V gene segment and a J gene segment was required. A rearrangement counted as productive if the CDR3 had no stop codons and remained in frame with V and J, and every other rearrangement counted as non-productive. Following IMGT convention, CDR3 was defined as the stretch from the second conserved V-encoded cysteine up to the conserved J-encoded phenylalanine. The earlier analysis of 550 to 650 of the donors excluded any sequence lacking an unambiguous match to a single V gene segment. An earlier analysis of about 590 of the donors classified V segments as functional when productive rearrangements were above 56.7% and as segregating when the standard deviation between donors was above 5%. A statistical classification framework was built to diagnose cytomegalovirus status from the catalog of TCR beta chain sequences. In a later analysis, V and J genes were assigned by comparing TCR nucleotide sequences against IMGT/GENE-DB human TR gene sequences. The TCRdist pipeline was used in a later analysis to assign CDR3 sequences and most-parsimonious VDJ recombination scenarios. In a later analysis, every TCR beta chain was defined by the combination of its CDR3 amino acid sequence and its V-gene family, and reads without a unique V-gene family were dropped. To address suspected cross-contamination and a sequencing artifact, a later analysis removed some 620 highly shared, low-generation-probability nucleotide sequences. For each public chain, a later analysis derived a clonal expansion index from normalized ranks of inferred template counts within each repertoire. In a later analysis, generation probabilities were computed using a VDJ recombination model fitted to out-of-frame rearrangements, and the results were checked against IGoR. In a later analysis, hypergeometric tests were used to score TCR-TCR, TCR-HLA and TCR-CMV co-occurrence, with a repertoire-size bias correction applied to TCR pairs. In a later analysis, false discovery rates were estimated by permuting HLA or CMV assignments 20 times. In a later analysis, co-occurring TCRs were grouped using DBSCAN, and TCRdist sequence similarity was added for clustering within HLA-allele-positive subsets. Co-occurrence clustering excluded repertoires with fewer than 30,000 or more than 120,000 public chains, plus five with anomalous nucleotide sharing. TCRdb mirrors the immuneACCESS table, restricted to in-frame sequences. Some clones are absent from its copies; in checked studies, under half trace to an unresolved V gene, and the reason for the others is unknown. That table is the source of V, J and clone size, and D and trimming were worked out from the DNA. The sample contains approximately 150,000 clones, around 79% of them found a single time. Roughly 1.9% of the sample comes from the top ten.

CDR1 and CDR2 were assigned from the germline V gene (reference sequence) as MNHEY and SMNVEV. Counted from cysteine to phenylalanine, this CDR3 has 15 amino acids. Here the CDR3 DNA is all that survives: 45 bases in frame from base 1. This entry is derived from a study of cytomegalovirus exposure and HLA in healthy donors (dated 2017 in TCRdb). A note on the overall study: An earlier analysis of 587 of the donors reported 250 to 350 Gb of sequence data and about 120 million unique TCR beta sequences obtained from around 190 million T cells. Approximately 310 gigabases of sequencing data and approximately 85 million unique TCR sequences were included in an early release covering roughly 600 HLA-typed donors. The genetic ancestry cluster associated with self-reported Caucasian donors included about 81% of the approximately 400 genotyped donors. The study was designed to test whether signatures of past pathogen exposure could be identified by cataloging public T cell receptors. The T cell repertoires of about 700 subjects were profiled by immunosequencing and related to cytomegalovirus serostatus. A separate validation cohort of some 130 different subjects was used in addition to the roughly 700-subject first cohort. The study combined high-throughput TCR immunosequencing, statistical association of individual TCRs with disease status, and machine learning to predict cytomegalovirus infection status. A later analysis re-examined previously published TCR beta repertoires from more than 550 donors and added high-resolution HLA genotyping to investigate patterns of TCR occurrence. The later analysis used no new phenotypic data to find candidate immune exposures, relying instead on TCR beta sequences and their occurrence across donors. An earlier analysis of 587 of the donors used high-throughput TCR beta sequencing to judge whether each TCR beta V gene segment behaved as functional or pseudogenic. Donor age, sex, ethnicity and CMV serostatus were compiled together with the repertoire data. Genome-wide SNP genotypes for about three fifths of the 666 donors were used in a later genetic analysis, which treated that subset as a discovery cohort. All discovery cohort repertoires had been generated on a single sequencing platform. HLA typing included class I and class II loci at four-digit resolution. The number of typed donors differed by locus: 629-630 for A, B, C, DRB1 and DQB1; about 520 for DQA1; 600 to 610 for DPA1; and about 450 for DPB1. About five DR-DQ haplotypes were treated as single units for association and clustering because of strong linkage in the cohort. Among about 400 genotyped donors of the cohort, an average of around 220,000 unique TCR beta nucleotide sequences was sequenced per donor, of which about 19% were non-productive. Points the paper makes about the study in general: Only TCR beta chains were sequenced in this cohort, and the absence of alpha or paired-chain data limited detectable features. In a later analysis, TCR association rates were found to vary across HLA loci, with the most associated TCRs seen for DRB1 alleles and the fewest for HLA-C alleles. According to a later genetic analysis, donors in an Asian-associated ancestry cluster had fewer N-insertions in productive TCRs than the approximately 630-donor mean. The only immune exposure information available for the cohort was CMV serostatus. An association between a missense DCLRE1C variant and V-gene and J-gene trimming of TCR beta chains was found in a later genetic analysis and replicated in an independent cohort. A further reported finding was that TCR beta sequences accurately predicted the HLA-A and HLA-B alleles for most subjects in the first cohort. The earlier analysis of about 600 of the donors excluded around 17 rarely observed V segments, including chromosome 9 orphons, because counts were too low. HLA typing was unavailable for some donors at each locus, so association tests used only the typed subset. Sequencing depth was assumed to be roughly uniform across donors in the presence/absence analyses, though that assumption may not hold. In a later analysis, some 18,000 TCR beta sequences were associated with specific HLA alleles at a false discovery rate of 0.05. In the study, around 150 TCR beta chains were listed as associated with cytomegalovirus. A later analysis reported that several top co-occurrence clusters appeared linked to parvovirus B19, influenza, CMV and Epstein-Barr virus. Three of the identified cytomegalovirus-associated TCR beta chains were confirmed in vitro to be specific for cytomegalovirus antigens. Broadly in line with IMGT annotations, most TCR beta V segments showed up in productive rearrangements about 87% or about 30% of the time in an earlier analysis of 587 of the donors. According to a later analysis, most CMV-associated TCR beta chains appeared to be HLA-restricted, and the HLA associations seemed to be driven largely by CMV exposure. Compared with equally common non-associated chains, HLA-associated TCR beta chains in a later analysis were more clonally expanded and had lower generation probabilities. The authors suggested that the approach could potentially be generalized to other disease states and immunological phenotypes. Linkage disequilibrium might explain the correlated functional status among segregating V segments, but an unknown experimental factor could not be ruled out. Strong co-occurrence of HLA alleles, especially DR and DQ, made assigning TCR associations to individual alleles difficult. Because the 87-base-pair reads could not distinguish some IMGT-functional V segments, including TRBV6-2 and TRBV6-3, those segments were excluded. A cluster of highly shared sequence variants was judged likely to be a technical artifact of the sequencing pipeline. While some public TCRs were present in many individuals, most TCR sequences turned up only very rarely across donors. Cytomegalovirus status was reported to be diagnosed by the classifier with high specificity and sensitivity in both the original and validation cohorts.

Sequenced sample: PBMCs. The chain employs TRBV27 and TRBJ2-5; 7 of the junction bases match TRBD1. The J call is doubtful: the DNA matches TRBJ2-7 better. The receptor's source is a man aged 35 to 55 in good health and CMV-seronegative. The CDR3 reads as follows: CASSTLGTASYEQYF. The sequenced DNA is TGTGCCAGCAGTACCCTCGGGACAGCCTCCTACGAGCAGTACTTC.